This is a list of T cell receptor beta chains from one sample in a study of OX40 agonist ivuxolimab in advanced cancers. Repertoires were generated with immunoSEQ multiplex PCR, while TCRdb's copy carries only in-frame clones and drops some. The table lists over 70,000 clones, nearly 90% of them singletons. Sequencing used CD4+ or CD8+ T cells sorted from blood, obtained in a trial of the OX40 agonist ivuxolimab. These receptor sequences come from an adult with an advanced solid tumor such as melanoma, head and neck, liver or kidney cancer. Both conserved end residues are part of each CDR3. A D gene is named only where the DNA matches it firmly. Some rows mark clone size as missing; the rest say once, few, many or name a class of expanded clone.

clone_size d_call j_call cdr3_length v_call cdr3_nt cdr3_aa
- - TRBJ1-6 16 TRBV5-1 TGCGCCAGCAGCTTGGAGACGAGCTCCTATAATTCACCCCTCCACTTT CASSLETSSYNSPLHF
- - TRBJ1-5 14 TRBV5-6 TGTGCCAGCAGCTTGGCGGGGCCCAATCAGCCCCAGCATTTT CASSLAGPNQPQHF
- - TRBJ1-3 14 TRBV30 TGTGCCTGGAGTGAGGACAGCTCTGGAAACACCATATATTTT CAWSEDSSGNTIYF
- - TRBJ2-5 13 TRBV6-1 TGTGCCACCCCCCAACAGGGAGGCGAGACCCAGTACTTC CATPQQGGETQYF
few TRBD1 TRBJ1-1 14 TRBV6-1 TGTGCCAGCAGTGTTAGCGACAGGGGTACTGAAGCTTTCTTT CASSVSDRGTEAFF
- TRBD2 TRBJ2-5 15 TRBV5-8 TGTGCCAGCGGACGCAAACTAGCGGCCCAAGAGACCCAGTACTTC CASGRKLAAQETQYF
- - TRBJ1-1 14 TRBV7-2 TGTGCCAGCAGCTTAGCGTGGCAGGGCACTGAAGCTTTCTTT CASSLAWQGTEAFF
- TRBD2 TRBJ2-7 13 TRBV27 TGTGCCAGCGGGAAGCGGGAGGTTGGGGAGCAGTACTTC CASGKREVGEQYF
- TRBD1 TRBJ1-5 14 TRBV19 TGTGCCAGTAGGGACAGGGAAGGCAATCAGCCCCAGCATTTT CASRDREGNQPQHF
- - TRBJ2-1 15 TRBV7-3 TGTGCCAGCAGCTTAATAGGGGGTTCCTACAATGAGCAGTTCTTC CASSLIGGSYNEQFF
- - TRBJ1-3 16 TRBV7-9 TGTGCCAGCAGCCGACGCGGGGAAATCCCCGGAAACACCATATATTTT CASSRRGEIPGNTIYF
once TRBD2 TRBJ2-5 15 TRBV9 TGTGCCAGCAGCTCGACTAGCGGGACAGGGGAGACCCAGTACTTC CASSSTSGTGETQYF
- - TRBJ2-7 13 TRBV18 TGTGCCAGCTCACCACAGCAAGAGGGAGAGCAGTACTTC CASSPQQEGEQYF
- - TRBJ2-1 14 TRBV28 TGTGCCAGCAGTTTAGAGCAGGGTAACCATGAGCAGTTCTTC CASSLEQGNHEQFF
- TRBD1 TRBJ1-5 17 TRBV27 TGTGCCAGCAGTTTTAGTCGTCAGGGGACAGACCATCAGCCCCAGCATTTT CASSFSRQGTDHQPQHF
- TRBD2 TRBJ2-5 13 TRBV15 TGTGCCACCAGCAGAGATTTAGTCGGGACTACCAACTTC CATSRDLVGTTNF
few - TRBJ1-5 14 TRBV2 TGTGCCAGCAGTTTAGGGTCCCAAAATCAGCCCCAGCATTTT CASSLGSQNQPQHF
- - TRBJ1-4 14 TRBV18 TGTGCCAGCTCACCCAGGCAGGGTTACGGAAAACTGTTTTTT CASSPRQGYGKLFF
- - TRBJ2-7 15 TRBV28 TGTGCCAGCAGTTCTCAGGGGTGGGGCGACTACGAGCAGTACTTC CASSSQGWGDYEQYF
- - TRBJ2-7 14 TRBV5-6 TGTGCCAGCAGCTTACAGGGTAGATTAGACGAGCAGTACTTC CASSLQGRLDEQYF
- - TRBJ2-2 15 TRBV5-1 TGCGCCAGCAGCGGGCAGGACGGGAACACCGGGGAGCTGTTTTTT CASSGQDGNTGELFF
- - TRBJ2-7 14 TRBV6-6 TGTGCCAGCACCCTCCCAGGGGGGGCGTACGAGCAGTACTTC CASTLPGGAYEQYF
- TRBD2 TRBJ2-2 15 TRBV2 TGTGCCAGCAGTGGTTCGGGAGGTAGCACCGGGGAGCTGTTTTTT CASSGSGGSTGELFF
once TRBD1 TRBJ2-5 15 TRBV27 TGTGCCAGCAGTTTACAGACAGGGGTCCAAGAGACCCAGTACTTC CASSLQTGVQETQYF
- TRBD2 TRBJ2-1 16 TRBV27 TGTGCCAGCAGTGCATCGCTAGCGGGGGGGTACAATGAGCAGTTCTTC CASSASLAGGYNEQFF
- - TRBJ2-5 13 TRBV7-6 TGTGCCAGCAGCTTAATCCACCAAGAGACCCAGTACTTC CASSLIHQETQYF
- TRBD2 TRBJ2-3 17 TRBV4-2 TGTGCCAGCAGCCTACGGACTAGCGGGCAAAGCACAGATACGCAGTATTTT CASSLRTSGQSTDTQYF
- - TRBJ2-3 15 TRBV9 TGTGCCAGCAGCGTGGTGGGCACCCACACAGATACGCAGTATTTT CASSVVGTHTDTQYF
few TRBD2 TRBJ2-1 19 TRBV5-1 TGCGCCAGCAGCTTGGATAATTTCTGGACTAGCGGGGGCGTTCGTCGTCAGTTCTTC CASSLDNFWTSGGVRRQFF